Following are 9 T cell receptor beta chains from one sample sequenced in a study of blood T cell repertoires in COVID-19. Profiling relied on immunoSEQ multiplex PCR, and the TCRdb table lists in-frame clones only, not all of them. The profile shows 25,000 to 30,000 clones, approximately 85% of them singletons. The sequenced material came from peripheral blood. The receptors were sampled from a woman in her forties or fifties with active COVID-19.

This rearrangement joins TRBV21-1 to TRBJ2-2; the DNA was not used to check the table's D call, TRBD1. TRBV21-1 has pseudogene status. There are 16 residues in the CDR3. The CDR3 region has the DNA TGTGCCAGCAGCAAAAGGTTCGGGCAGGGGCCCGGGGAGCTGTTTTTT. It translates to CASSKRFGQGPGELFF.

This chain connects TRBV29-1 to TRBJ2-3, with D unresolved. The CDR3 extends over 14 amino acids. Trimming cost V 0 bases and J 2 bases, with 9 bases left between them. CDR1 SQVTM and CDR2 ANQGSEA come from the germline V gene. The CDR3 DNA follows: TGCAGCGTTGAAGAGGCAACCTTCACAGATACGCAGTATTTT. Translated, it gives CSVEEATFTDTQYF.

The chain carries TRBV6-6 and TRBJ1-4, with TRBD1 identical over 7 bases. There are 16 residues in the CDR3. V was clipped by 2 bases and J by 6 bases; unmatched bases: 9. Per the germline V gene, CDR1 is MNHNY and CDR2 is SVGAGI (reference sequence). Here the CDR3 reads CASSYPNRGRDEKLFF. The DNA of the CDR3 is TGTGCCAGCAGTTACCCCAACAGGGGAAGGGATGAAAAACTGTTTTTT.

The chain employs TRBV3-1 (or the pseudogene TRBV3-2) and TRBJ2-1, with 8 bases lining up with TRBD2. The CDR3 runs 16 residues. V lost 3 bases and J lost 6; bases outside the gene matches: 10. Germline V gene sequence: CDR1 LGHDT, CDR2 YNNKEL (reference sequence). The CDR3 reads CASSHRGAGGVNEQFF. CDR3 nucleotides: TGTGCCAGCAGCCATCGTGGGGCGGGAGGTGTCAATGAGCAGTTCTTC.

The chain employs TRBV9 and TRBJ2-1; TRBD2 matches 10 bases. The germline V gene encodes CDR1 SGDLS and CDR2 YYNGEE. The length of the CDR3 is 13 residues. The V gene end was trimmed by 4 bases and the J gene end by 8 bases; junction bases not matched to a gene: 3. The CDR3 sequence is CASSPSGRHEQFF. In nucleotides, the CDR3 is TGTGCCAGCAGCCCTAGCGGGAGACATGAGCAGTTCTTC.

V usage is TRBV5-5 and J usage is TRBJ2-7, with 8 positions matching TRBD1. Germline CDR1 SGHKS, CDR2 YYEKEE (reference sequence). The CDR3 spans 14 residues. The junction had 5 bases not matched to a gene; V was cut back by 2 bases and J by 4 bases. This chain's CDR3 is CASSFLGQGYEQYF. The CDR3 nucleotides read TGTGCCAGCAGCTTTCTTGGACAGGGTTACGAGCAGTACTTC.

V is TRBV7-9 and J is TRBJ2-7, with D possibly being TRBD2 (5 bases). CDR1 is SEHNR, CDR2 FQNEAQ, per germline (reference sequence). This CDR3 region has 14 residues. Trimming stripped 4 bases from V and 2 bases from J, with 12 bases between. The CDR3 DNA is TGTGCCAGCAGCTGGACGGAGGCCACCTACGAGCAGTACTTC. This translates into CASSWTEATYEQYF.

The J gene is TRBJ2-2, the V gene TRBV27, with D unresolved. This CDR3 comprises 12 residues. CDR1 is MNHEY and CDR2 is SMNVEV in the germline V gene (reference sequence). V dropped 3 bases and J dropped 5 bases, with 4 bases sitting between them. The CDR3 reads CASSLSTGELFF. The DNA of the CDR3 is TGTGCCAGCAGTTTGTCTACCGGGGAGCTGTTTTTT.

The V gene is TRBV5-1, the J gene TRBJ2-5, with unresolved D. Trimming stripped 0 bases from V and 3 bases from J, with 6 bases between. Germline V lookup: CDR1 SGHRS, CDR2 YFSETQ. The CDR3 length is 13 residues. CDR3 protein: CASSLAYKETQYF. The DNA of the CDR3 is TGCGCCAGCAGCTTGGCCTATAAAGAGACCCAGTACTTC.